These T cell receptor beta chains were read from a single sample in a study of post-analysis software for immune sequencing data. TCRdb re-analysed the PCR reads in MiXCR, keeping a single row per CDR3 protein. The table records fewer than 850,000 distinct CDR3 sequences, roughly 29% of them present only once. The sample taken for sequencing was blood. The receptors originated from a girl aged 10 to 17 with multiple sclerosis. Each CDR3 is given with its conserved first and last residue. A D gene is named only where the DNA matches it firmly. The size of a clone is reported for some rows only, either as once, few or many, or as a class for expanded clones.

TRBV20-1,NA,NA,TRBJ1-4,TGCAGTGCTAGAGATCGGGGCAGGGGAGGAGAAAAACTGTTTTTT,CSARDRGRGGEKLFF
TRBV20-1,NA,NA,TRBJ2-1,TGCAGTGCTTGGTGGGACTCGACAAATGAGCAGTTCTTC,CSAWWDSTNEQFF
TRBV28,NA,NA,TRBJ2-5,TGTGCCAGCAGCGCTAGAACGGGACGGGGCGTTCGGGAGACCCAGTACTTC,CASSARTGRGVRETQYF
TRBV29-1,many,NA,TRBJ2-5,TGCAGCGTTGAAGATGGGAGCAGGGACGGAGAGACCCAGTACTTC,CSVEDGSRDGETQYF
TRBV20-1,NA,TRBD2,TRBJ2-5,TGCAGTACCAGTGGGGACTATGCCCAAGAGACCCAGTACTTC,CSTSGDYAQETQYF
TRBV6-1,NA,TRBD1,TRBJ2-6,TGTGCCAGCACCAGAACAGGGGCTGCAGGGGCCAACGTCCTGACTTTC,CASTRTGAAGANVLTF
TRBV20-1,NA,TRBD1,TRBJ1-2,TGCAGTGCTAGAGACCCGTGGACAGGTTGGGATGGCTACACCTTC,CSARDPWTGWDGYTF
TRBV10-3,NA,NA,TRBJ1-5,TGTGCCATCAGTGATAGGTTCGGACGAGGTCAGCCCCAGCATTTT,CAISDRFGRGQPQHF
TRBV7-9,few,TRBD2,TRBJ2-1,TGTGCCAGCAGCTACAGAGCGGGAACGTCTTGGGATGAGCAGTTCTTC,CASSYRAGTSWDEQFF
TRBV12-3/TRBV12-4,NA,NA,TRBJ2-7,TGTGCCAGCAGGGGGGACCACTCCTACGAGCAGTACTTC,CASRGDHSYEQYF
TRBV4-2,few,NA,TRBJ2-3,TGTGCCAGCAGCCAATTATCTCGCACAGATACGCAGTATTTT,CASSQLSRTDTQYF
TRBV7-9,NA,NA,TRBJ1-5,TGTGCCAGCAGCTCCAGGACAGAACCCAATCAGCCCCAGCATTTT,CASSSRTEPNQPQHF
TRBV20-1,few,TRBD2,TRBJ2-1,TGCAGCGCCTGGGTGGCGGGGGAATACAATGAGCAGTTCTTC,CSAWVAGEYNEQFF
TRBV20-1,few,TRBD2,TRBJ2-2,TGCAGTTCTAAGCGGGAGGGGAACACCGGGGAGCTGTTTTTT,CSSKREGNTGELFF